Listed below are T cell receptor beta chains from one sample, sequenced in a study of T cell responses to AZD1222 COVID-19 vaccine. Here immunoSEQ multiplex PCR was the method, and the copy in TCRdb shows in-frame clones only, minus some. Here the sample spans some 140,000 clones, roughly nine tenths being singletons. The material was peripheral blood, obtained 28 days after the second AZD1222 dose. These receptors all stem from an adult who received the AZD1222 COVID-19 vaccine. CDR3s include the opening cysteine and the closing phenylalanine or tryptophan. The D gene is left open where the match is weak. Size values are once, few and many counts, or a class for expanded clones, and some rows have none.

clone size	D gene	V gene	J gene	CDR3 DNA	CDR3 protein
NA	NA	TRBV2	TRBJ2-7	TGTGCCAGCAGCGTATCGGGACACGACGAGCAGTACTTC	CASSVSGHDEQYF
NA	NA	TRBV10-3	TRBJ2-1	TGTGCCATCAGTACATCATTTTCGGGACTTAGCTCCTACAATGAGCAGTTCTTC	CAISTSFSGLSSYNEQFF
NA	NA	TRBV19	TRBJ2-4	TGTGCCAGTAGTATAGATCGAGGGGGGGCCAAAAACATTCAGTACTTC	CASSIDRGGAKNIQYF
NA	TRBD2	TRBV18	TRBJ2-5	TGTGCCAGCTCACCAAGGACTAGCGGGGGGAAGGAGACCCAGTACTTC	CASSPRTSGGKETQYF
NA	TRBD2	TRBV7-9	TRBJ2-3	TGTGCCAGCAGCTTAAGCGGGAAGGGCACAGATACGCAGTATTTT	CASSLSGKGTDTQYF
NA	NA	TRBV5-1	TRBJ2-7	TGCGCCAGCAGGGACAGCCACTACGAGCAGTACTTC	CASRDSHYEQYF
NA	NA	TRBV30	TRBJ1-4	TGTGCCTGGAACAAGGCTAATGAAAAACTGTTTTTT	CAWNKANEKLFF
once	NA	TRBV27	TRBJ2-5	TGTGCCAGCAGTTTAGGTGGCGGGCTGCAGACCCAGTACTTC	CASSLGGGLQTQYF
NA	NA	TRBV9	TRBJ2-5	TGTGCCAGCAGCGCCCTTGGAGGTGTTGGGGAGACCCAGTACTTC	CASSALGGVGETQYF
once	NA	TRBV7-9	TRBJ1-6	TGTGCCAGCGGGACCCAAAACAACTCACCCCTCCACTTT	CASGTQNNSPLHF
once	NA	TRBV5-1	TRBJ2-5	TGCGCCAGCAGCTTACAAGGTCAAGAGACCCAGTACTTC	CASSLQGQETQYF
NA	TRBD1	TRBV7-6	TRBJ1-2	TGTGCCAGCAGCTCTCCTGCCTGGGGGGACAGGGGGCGTATGTCCTTC	CASSSPAWGDRGRMSF
NA	NA	TRBV10-1	TRBJ2-7	TGCGCCAGCAGTTCAGGGTACGAGCAGTACTTC	CASSSGYEQYF
NA	TRBD2	TRBV5-4	TRBJ2-2	TGTGCCAGCAACAGCGGGGGGGCCGCGAACACCGGGGAGCTGTTTTTT	CASNSGGAANTGELFF
NA	NA	TRBV20-1	TRBJ1-5	TGCAGTGCTAGTGTCAGGGGCTTTCGTGGCAATCAGCCCCAGCATTTT	CSASVRGFRGNQPQHF
NA	TRBD1	TRBV3-1/TRBV3-2	TRBJ1-4	TGTGCCAGCAGCCTCGGACAGGGGCGCGAAAAACTGTTTTTT	CASSLGQGREKLFF
NA	NA	TRBV10-1	TRBJ2-7	TGCGCCAGCAGTGAAGGCTCCAGAGTCTACGAGCAGTACTTC	CASSEGSRVYEQYF
NA	NA	TRBV3-1/TRBV3-2	TRBJ1-2	TGTGCCAGCAGCCAAGATGGAGGGGCTGGCTACACCTTC	CASSQDGGAGYTF
NA	NA	TRBV16	TRBJ2-7	TGTGCCAGCAGCCGGTGGTTGTCCGAGCAGTACTTC	CASSRWLSEQYF
once	NA	TRBV19	TRBJ1-5	TGTGCCACCAGAGGCCGCTCCGGCAGCTATAGCAATCAGCCCCAGCATTTT	CATRGRSGSYSNQPQHF
NA	TRBD2	TRBV6-6	TRBJ2-7	TGTGCCAGCAGTTACTCGATGGGGACTAGCGGCACAGGGACGTACTTC	CASSYSMGTSGTGTYF
NA	TRBD1	TRBV3-1/TRBV3-2	TRBJ1-1	TGTGCCAGCAGCCATGATGGGACAGGGTCTAGGTTCACTGAAGCTTTCTTT	CASSHDGTGSRFTEAFF
NA	NA	TRBV19	TRBJ1-2	TGTGCCAGTAGTATAAGACGTCAGGGCTACACCTTC	CASSIRRQGYTF
NA	TRBD2	TRBV18	TRBJ2-7	TGTGCCAGCTCACCTGGGACTAGCGAGCAGTACTTC	CASSPGTSEQYF
NA	TRBD1	TRBV7-2	TRBJ2-7	TGTGCCAGCAGCTCGACAGGGTACGGGCAGTACTTC	CASSSTGYGQYF
NA	NA	TRBV7-9	TRBJ1-6	TGTGCCAGCAGCTTAGGATCCCCCGGTATCGTAGGATCACCCCTCCACTTT	CASSLGSPGIVGSPLHF
NA	NA	TRBV7-2	TRBJ1-1	TGTGCCAGCAGCTTATATAACACTGAAGCTTTCTTT	CASSLYNTEAFF
few	TRBD1	TRBV2	TRBJ1-5	TGTGCCAGCAGTAAAGACAGGGATCGGACCGATCAGCCCCAGCATTTT	CASSKDRDRTDQPQHF
NA	NA	TRBV19	TRBJ1-5	TGTGCCAGTAGTATTATGGGGAATAGTCAGCCCCAGCATTTT	CASSIMGNSQPQHF
NA	TRBD1	TRBV3-1/TRBV3-2	TRBJ2-7	TGTGCCAGCAGCCAACCGGGACAGGGAGCATACGAGCAGTACTTC	CASSQPGQGAYEQYF
NA	NA	TRBV20-1	TRBJ2-5	TGCAGTGCTAGTTCATTCCAAGAGACCCAGTACTTC	CSASSFQETQYF
NA	TRBD1	TRBV5-1	TRBJ2-3	TGCGCCAGCAGCCCGGACAGGGGTGTAACAGATACGCAGTATTTT	CASSPDRGVTDTQYF
NA	NA	TRBV6-5	TRBJ1-6	TGTGCCAGCAGTTTCGGGGGCCTGAATTCACCCCTCCACTTT	CASSFGGLNSPLHF
NA	TRBD1	TRBV7-2	TRBJ2-2	TGTGCCAGCAGAAAGGACAGGGTAGTCGCCGGGGAGCTGTTTTTT	CASRKDRVVAGELFF
NA	NA	TRBV2	TRBJ2-2	TGTGCCAGCAGCCCCAGGCCGGGGGAGGCCGGGGAGCTGTTTTTT	CASSPRPGEAGELFF
NA	TRBD2	TRBV7-9	TRBJ2-5	TGTGCCAGCAGAGGACTAGCGGGAGTCCAAGAGACCCAGTACTTC	CASRGLAGVQETQYF